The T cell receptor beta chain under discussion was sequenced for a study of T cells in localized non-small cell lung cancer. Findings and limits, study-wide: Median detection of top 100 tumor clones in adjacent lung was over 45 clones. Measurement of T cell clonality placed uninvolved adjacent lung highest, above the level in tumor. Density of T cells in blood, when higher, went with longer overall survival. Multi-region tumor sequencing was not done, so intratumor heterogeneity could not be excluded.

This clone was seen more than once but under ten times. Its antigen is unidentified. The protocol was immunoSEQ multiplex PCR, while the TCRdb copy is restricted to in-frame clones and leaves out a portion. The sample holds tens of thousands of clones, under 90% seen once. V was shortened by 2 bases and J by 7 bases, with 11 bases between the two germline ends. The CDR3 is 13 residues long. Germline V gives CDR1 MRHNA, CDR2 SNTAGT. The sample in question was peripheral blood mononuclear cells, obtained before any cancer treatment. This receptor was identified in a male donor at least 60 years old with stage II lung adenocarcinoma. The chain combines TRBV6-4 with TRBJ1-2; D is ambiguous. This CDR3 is CASSDGFRRGYTF. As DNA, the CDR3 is TGTGCCAGCAGTGACGGTTTTCGGCGTGGCTACACCTTC.